This TCR beta chain was identified in a study of T cells in lung cancer brain metastases. Study information: No interval therapy was given to most of the 20 patients. Median interval between primary and brain metastasis specimen acquisition was around 350 days.

Germline V CDR1 and CDR2: SGDLS, YYNGEE. V was clipped by 3 bases and J by 9 bases, with 6 bases between them. This CDR3 comprises 11 residues. Findings and caveats of the study: Most clones were lesion-specific, with limited overlap between paired lesions (Morisita 0.23).

With regard to this clone: Its antigen is still unknown.

Tumor areas were macrodissected from roughly five deparaffinized, unstained roughly 9.9 um sections guided by marked H&E slides. TCRdb's copy holds only in-frame clones and misses some; the assay was immunoSEQ multiplex PCR. The table lists 300 to 450 clones, around 93% of them singletons, with 4.5% to 6% in the top ten. Sequencing was performed on tumor tissue from a brain metastasis. This receptor was identified in a woman between 50 and 59 years old with non-small cell lung cancer that had spread to the brain. J is TRBJ2-2 and V is TRBV9; the D is unclear. The chain's CDR3 is CASSGGRELFF. The CDR3 DNA follows: TGTGCCAGCAGCGGAGGCCGGGAGCTGTTTTTT.